This T cell receptor (beta chain) was identified during a study of blood T cell repertoires in COVID-19 (TCRdb year 2020). Looking at the study overall: Collaborator samples came from the United States, Italy and Spain and covered acute and convalescent phases of COVID-19. The material from the prospective study consisted of cDNA or gDNA derived from T cells, B-cell-depleted T cells, or PBMCs. The dataset comprised deeply sampled blood TCRbeta repertoires from subjects exposed to, actively infected with, or recovered from COVID-19. A freely available public database, intended as a resource for researchers studying the immune response to SARS-CoV-2, is where the repertoires were released. Samples were obtained from the ongoing ImmuneRACE study (first 160 participants) and from about 1,300 subjects provided by 6 global collaborators. Nearly every sample came with metadata listing a de-identified subject ID, COVID-19 status, age in years and sex. Where available, HLA class I and class II types were taken from metadata supplied by the sample provider and were not determined by assay-based typing.

The immunoSEQ Assay, a bias-controlled multiplex PCR, was used to amplify TCRbeta CDR3 regions from genomic DNA. Per the original workflow: The number of nucleated cells in each sample was estimated by amplification of reference gene primers within the assay. Sequence reads were collapsed and filtered to measure the absolute abundance of every unique TCRbeta CDR3 rearrangement. For each sample, productive Simpson clonality was calculated as the square root of Simpson's diversity index across productive rearrangements. In its TCRdb copy, this immuneACCESS table keeps in-frame sequences only and misses some clones. Where compared with another copy, unresolved V genes explain less than half of these, and the others have no known cause. V, J and clone size are those of that table, while D and trimming were read from the DNA. In all, the sample holds fewer than 200,000 clones, and around nine tenths of those were seen once. The top ten hold about 2.1% of the sample.

In this sample, this clone turned up once. Its antigen is unknown. The record has no base qualities; no much larger clone is one base away. Study-wide conclusions, independent of this receptor: Clinical and demographic metadata were provided uncurated, with the amount varying by source and participant.

V loses 1 base of germline sequence and J loses 5 bases, and the interval between the two ends is 18 bases. The germline V gene supplies CDR1 SGHTA and CDR2 FQGNSA. Spanning cysteine to phenylalanine, the CDR3 consists of 16 amino acids. The retained sequence is limited to the CDR3, 48 bases, with the frame set at the first base. A second Seattle source provided samples from volunteer blood donors who had recovered from COVID-19. Whole blood was collected in K2EDTA tubes by collaborating institutions according to the institutions' own protocols. For TCRbeta analysis, collaborators shipped samples in one of three forms: frozen whole blood, isolated PBMCs, or DNA extracted from either of those sample types.

Source material: peripheral blood. The V and J segments used are TRBV7-2 and TRBJ2-7; the D segment could be TRBD2, given 6 matching bases. The TCR sequence derives from a middle-aged man who had recovered from COVID-19. CDR3 loop: CASSLDGPGGSDEQYF. In nucleotides, the sequence is TGTGCCAGCAGCTTAGATGGCCCCGGGGGATCCGACGAGCAGTACTTC.